Below, one T cell receptor (beta chain) is given with its context. Its specificity is unknown. Template switching created a universal primer site, and the cDNA included unique molecular identifiers. Each CDR3 protein gets one entry after TCRdb re-called the 5' RACE reads with MiXCR. Among hundreds of thousands of distinct CDR3 sequences listed, less than 25% were seen once. The sample comes from a study of identical twins. The study, taken as a whole, reports: Cord blood's abundant beta clonotypes had fewer insertions, unlike memory repertoires. Beta out-of-frame sequences showed weaker excess sharing between twins.

Trimming took 0 bases from V and 5 from J, leaving 10 bases between them. The CDR3 is made up of 14 amino acids. The germline CDR1 and CDR2 sequences are MNHEY and SVGEGT. The same data also contributed to another study, on T cells expressing NK-cell markers. That paper adds: The study did not resolve the HCMV specificity of expanded NKG2C+ T cell clones.

Material for sequencing was PBMCs. The chain couples TRBV6-2 or TRBV6-3 to TRBJ1-2; D is ambiguous. The TCR originated in a woman aged 18 to 35 in good health. This CDR3 is CASSYSVAGYGYTF. In DNA form, the CDR3 reads TGTGCCAGCAGTTACTCGGTTGCGGGGTATGGCTACACCTTC.